Each of the 25 T cell receptor beta chains below was sequenced from the same sample in a study of identical twins. TCRdb recomputed calls from the 5' RACE reads with MiXCR, one row per CDR3 protein. The sample contains about 530,000 distinct CDR3 sequences, around 20% of which appear only once. These data also formed part of another study, on yellow fever vaccine responses in identical twins.

The sequenced sample was CD4+ T cells sorted from blood. The receptors derive from a woman aged 18-29 years in good health.

The chain has TRBV20-1 and TRBJ2-3; 7 bases are a match to TRBD1. Per the germline V gene, CDR1 is DFQATT and CDR2 is SNEGSKA (reference sequence). This CDR3 contains 11 residues. The CDR3 DNA reads as TGCCTGACAGGGAGCCCAGATACGCAGTATTTT. It translates to CLTGSPDTQYF.

This clonotype was counted many times. CDR3 nucleotides: TGTGCCAGCAGTTTGGGGGTAGACACAGATACGCAGTATTTT. Protein product: CASSLGVDTDTQYF. The chain couples TRBV12-3 or TRBV12-4 to TRBJ2-3; D may correspond to TRBD1 or TRBD2 (5 bases each). Trimming shortened V by 3 bases and J by 2 bases, and 9 bases separated the two germline ends. The CDR3 runs 14 residues.

The gene calls are TRBV5-1 and TRBJ2-7; 9 positions agree with TRBD1. The germline CDR1 and CDR2 sequences are SGHRS and YFSETQ. The V and J ends lost 4 bases and 4 bases, in that order; junction bases with no gene match: 6. The CDR3 totals 14 residues. CDR3 sequence: CASSITGGVYEQYF. As DNA, the CDR3 is TGCGCCAGCAGCATAACAGGGGGCGTGTACGAGCAGTACTTC.

This clonotype was recorded a few times. The rearrangement uses TRBV7-2 and TRBJ2-1, with TRBD1 matching over 7 bases. V trimming: 1 base; J trimming: 3 bases; junction bases outside the gene matches: 3. Germline loops: CDR1 SGHTA, CDR2 FQGNSA. The CDR3 runs 15 residues. CDR3 loop: CASSLDRGHYNEQFF. The CDR3 DNA reads TGTGCCAGCAGCTTAGACAGGGGACACTACAATGAGCAGTTCTTC.

In this sample, this clonotype turned up a few times. The rearrangement uses TRBV5-1 and TRBJ2-2; D remains ambiguous. CDR1 SGHRS and CDR2 YFSETQ come from the germline V gene. The CDR3 contains 16 residues. With 4 bases removed from V and 1 base from J, the gap between germline ends came to 14 bases. The CDR3, as DNA: TGCGCCAGCAGCCCGGCGCCCGCGGTGAACACCGGGGAGCTGTTTTTT. Its translation is CASSPAPAVNTGELFF.

J is TRBJ2-5 and V is TRBV29-1, with D possibly called TRBD1 or TRBD2 (5 bases each). Germline loops: CDR1 SQVTM, CDR2 ANQGSEA. Trimming took off 4 bases at V and 5 bases at J, with 20 bases between the two ends. The CDR3 runs 15 residues. The DNA for the CDR3 is TGCAGCGTTGTGGGACCCACCACCACATGGGAGACCCAGTACTTC. The encoded protein is CSVVGPTTTWETQYF.

This rearrangement joins TRBV7-9 to TRBJ2-1; D uncertain. With 6 bases removed from V and 5 bases from J, the gap between germline ends came to 8 bases. The germline V gene encodes CDR1 SEHNR and CDR2 FQNEAQ (reference sequence). This CDR3 has 12 residues. The CDR3 DNA sequence: TGTGCCAGCAGTAACAAGCACAATGAGCAGTTCTTC. Its protein is CASSNKHNEQFF.

The chain has TRBV10-3 and TRBJ2-1; the D is unclear. This CDR3 has 13 residues. The germline V gene encodes CDR1 ENHRY and CDR2 SYGVKD. The V gene lost 4 bases and the J gene lost 7 bases, with 11 bases spanning the gap. CDR3 in DNA: TGTGCCATCAGTGCCCTCCTATTAAATGAGCAGTTCTTC. This sequence encodes CAISALLLNEQFF.

The genes are TRBV10-3 and TRBJ2-3; no reliable D call. Germline values: CDR1 ENHRY, CDR2 SYGVKD. The CDR3 is 11 residues long. Trimming pared 7 bases from V and 4 bases from J, leaving 6 bases between. The CDR3 coding sequence is TGTGCCATCAAGGGCTCAGATACGCAGTATTTT. Its protein is CAIKGSDTQYF.

This clonotype has a count of ten or more. The CDR3 region has the DNA TGCGCCAGCAGCCGACAGGGTTCGAACACCGGGGAGCTGTTTTTT. Translating it yields CASSRQGSNTGELFF. This chain uses TRBV4-1 with TRBJ2-2, with 7 bases lining up with TRBD1. This CDR3 comprises 15 residues. CDR1 and CDR2 (germline): MGHRA, YSYEKL. Trimming removed 4 bases from V and 0 bases from J; junction bases left unmatched: 2.

The chain recombines TRBV25-1 with TRBJ2-1, with 13 nucleotides matching TRBD2. There are 15 residues in the CDR3. The germline CDR1 and CDR2 sequences are MGHDK and SYGVNS. Trimming removed 1 base from V and 8 bases from J; junction bases left unmatched: 2. This CDR3 is CASSELTSGRHEQFF. The DNA of the CDR3 is TGTGCCAGCAGTGAATTGACTAGCGGGAGGCATGAGCAGTTCTTC.

This clonotype was counted between two and nine times. This chain connects TRBV27 to TRBJ2-1; 7 bases agree with TRBD1. Trimming at V came to 2 bases and at J to 5 bases, leaving 6 bases not matched to a gene. The CDR3 length is 15 residues. Germline V CDR1 and CDR2: MNHEY, SMNVEV (reference sequence). The CDR3 loop is CASSLPGQPNNEQFF. The CDR3 nucleotides are TGTGCCAGCAGTTTACCGGGACAGCCTAACAATGAGCAGTTCTTC.

This clonotype came up many times. The V gene is TRBV12-3 or TRBV12-4, the J gene TRBJ2-1; TRBD1 matches 9 bases. J gave up 0 bases and V 6 bases, and 3 bases lay outside the gene matches. This CDR3 is built from 15 residues. CDR3 amino acids: CASSVGQGSYNEQFF. As DNA, the CDR3 is TGTGCCAGCAGCGTGGGACAGGGCTCCTACAATGAGCAGTTCTTC.

This clonotype was observed a handful of times. The V call is TRBV7-2, the J call TRBJ2-7, with 9 bases identical to TRBD2. V gave up 1 base and J gave up 2 bases; unmatched junction bases: 3. CDR3 length: 15 residues. From germline, CDR1 is SGHTA and CDR2 FQGNSA. The CDR3 bases are TGTGCCAGCAGCTTAGAGCGGGGGGCTCCCTACGAGCAGTACTTC. Protein product: CASSLERGAPYEQYF.

CDR3 DNA sequence: TGCGCCAGCAGTACTAGCGGGAGGAGCGCTGGGGAGCTGTTTTTT. Its protein product is CASSTSGRSAGELFF. The gene calls are TRBV5-1 and TRBJ2-2; TRBD2 aligns across 12 bases. The germline V gene encodes CDR1 SGHRS and CDR2 YFSETQ. Unmatched junction bases numbered 7, after V lost 5 bases and J lost 8 bases. CDR3 length equals 15 residues.

This sequence joins TRBV20-1 and TRBJ2-1, with TRBD2 matching over 7 bases. The CDR3 spans 14 residues. With V trimmed by 4 bases and J by 3 bases, 6 bases remained unmatched. The V gene's germline CDR1 is DFQATT and CDR2 SNEGSKA (reference sequence). This CDR3 reads CSAKGRANYNEQFF. In DNA form, the CDR3 reads TGCAGTGCTAAAGGGAGGGCCAACTACAATGAGCAGTTCTTC.

The sample holds a few counts of this clonotype. The chain is built from TRBV5-1 and TRBJ2-3, with 7 bases aligning to TRBD1. Germline CDR1 SGHRS, CDR2 YFSETQ. The CDR3 runs 13 residues. The V and J ends lost 4 bases and 4 bases, in that order; junction bases with no gene match: 3. CDR3 DNA: TGCGCCAGCAGCACGGACAGGCCAGATACGCAGTATTTT. This sequence encodes CASSTDRPDTQYF. Full variable domain (remainder filled in from reference TRBV5-1 and TRBJ2-3): KAGVTQTPRYLIKTRGQQVTLSCSPISGHRSVSWYQQTPGQGLQFLFEYFSETQRNKGNFPGRFSGRQFSNSRSEMNVSTLELGDSALYLCASSTDRPDTQYFGPGTRLTVL.

The chain recombines TRBV5-1 with TRBJ2-5; D ambiguous. Germline CDR1 and CDR2: SGHRS and YFSETQ. CDR3 length equals 15 residues. Trimming took 0 bases from V and 0 from J, leaving 9 bases between them. Here the CDR3 reads CASSLEWEYQETQYF. DNA for the CDR3: TGCGCCAGCAGCTTGGAATGGGAATACCAAGAGACCCAGTACTTC.

This clonotype was seen more than once but under ten times. This chain connects TRBV20-1 to TRBJ2-7; either TRBD1 or TRBD2 may supply D (7 bases each). This CDR3 region has 13 residues. Germline CDR1 DFQATT, CDR2 SNEGSKA (reference sequence). In nucleotides, the CDR3 is TGCAGCGCTCGACAGGGACTATCCTACGAGCAGTACTTC. Translation: CSARQGLSYEQYF.

This clonotype was observed many times. V gene TRBV24-1 combines with J gene TRBJ2-3; 11 nucleotides align to TRBD2. The ends lost 9 bases at V and 1 base at J; junction bases unmatched: 5. Per germline, CDR1 KGHDR and CDR2 SFDVKD. The CDR3 spans 15 residues. The CDR3 region has the DNA TGTGCCACCGGGCTAGCGGGGGGAGGCACAGATACGCAGTATTTT. This translates into CATGLAGGGTDTQYF.

The chain carries TRBV7-8 and TRBJ2-3; 12 bases are shared with TRBD2. Germline trimming cut 2 bases from V and 2 bases from J; bases unmatched to any gene: 5. The CDR3 sequence is 17 residues long. From germline, CDR1 is SGHVS and CDR2 FQNEAQ. The CDR3 region has the DNA TGTGCCAGCAGCTTACTAGCGGGGGGGACGCCCACAGATACGCAGTATTTT. It is translated as CASSLLAGGTPTDTQYF.

This clonotype was found many times. The chain couples TRBV28 to TRBJ2-1, with a weak D call TRBD2 (5 bases). CDR1 and CDR2 (germline): MDHEN, SYDVKM. The CDR3 consists of 15 residues. V was trimmed by 6 bases and J by 5 bases, leaving 17 bases between them. The CDR3 DNA sequence: TGTGCCAGCAGCCTTTCAACCTATAGCGACAATGAGCAGTTCTTC. Protein product: CASSLSTYSDNEQFF. Full variable domain (missing parts from reference TRBV28 and TRBJ2-1): DVKVTQSSRYLVKRTGEKVFLECVQDMDHENMFWYRQDPGLGLRLIYFSYDVKMKEKGDIPEGYSVSREKKERFSLILESASTNQTSMYLCASSLSTYSDNEQFFGPGTRLTVL.

The rearrangement uses TRBV5-1 and TRBJ1-5; 11 bases are shared with TRBD1. Trimming cost V 4 bases and J 4 bases; bases outside gene matches: 7. The length of the CDR3 is 16 residues. Germline V gene lookup returns CDR1 SGHRS and CDR2 YFSETQ. CDR3 DNA sequence: TGCGCCAGCAGCCCGGGACAGGGGGGGACTAATCAGCCCCAGCATTTT. This encodes CASSPGQGGTNQPQHF.

V is TRBV29-1 and J is TRBJ2-1; TRBD1 might be the D (6 bases). Looked up from germline, CDR1 is SQVTM and CDR2 is ANQGSEA. V dropped 8 bases and J dropped 5 bases, with 13 bases sitting between them. CDR3 length: 12 residues. DNA for the CDR3: TGCAGCTCCTCGACAGGAAACAATGAGCAGTTCTTC. Amino acids: CSSSTGNNEQFF.

V and J are TRBV12-3 or TRBV12-4 and TRBJ1-5; tentative D call: TRBD1 (5 bases). V lost 4 bases and J lost 7, with 17 bases in between. The CDR3 has 15 amino acids. CDR3 amino acids: CASSSNSGAGQPQHF. The CDR3, as DNA: TGTGCCAGCAGTTCCAACAGTGGGGCCGGCCAGCCCCAGCATTTT.